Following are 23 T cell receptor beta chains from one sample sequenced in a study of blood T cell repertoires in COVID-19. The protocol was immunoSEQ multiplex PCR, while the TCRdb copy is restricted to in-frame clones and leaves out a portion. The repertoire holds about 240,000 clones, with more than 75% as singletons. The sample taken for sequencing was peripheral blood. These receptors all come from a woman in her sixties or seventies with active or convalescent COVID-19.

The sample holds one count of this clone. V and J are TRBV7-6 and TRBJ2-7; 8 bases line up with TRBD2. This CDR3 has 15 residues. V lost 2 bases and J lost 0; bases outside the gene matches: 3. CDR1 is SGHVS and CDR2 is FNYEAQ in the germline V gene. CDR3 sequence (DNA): TGTGCCAGCAGCTTACGGGGGGGCCTCTCCTACGAGCAGTACTTC. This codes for CASSLRGGLSYEQYF.

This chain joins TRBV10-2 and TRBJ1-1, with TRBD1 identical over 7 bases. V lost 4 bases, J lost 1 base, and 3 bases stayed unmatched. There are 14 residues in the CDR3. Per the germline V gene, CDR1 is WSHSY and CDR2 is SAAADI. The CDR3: CASSAQGSNTEAFF. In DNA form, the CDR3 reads TGCGCCAGCAGTGCACAGGGGTCGAACACTGAAGCTTTCTTT.

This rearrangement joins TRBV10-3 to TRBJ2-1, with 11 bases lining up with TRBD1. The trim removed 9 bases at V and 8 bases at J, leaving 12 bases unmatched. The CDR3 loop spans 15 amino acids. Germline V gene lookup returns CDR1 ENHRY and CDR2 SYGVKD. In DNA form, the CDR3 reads TGTGCCATTAGGCCGGGACAGGGGGGAAATGATGAGCAGTTCTTC. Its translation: CAIRPGQGGNDEQFF.

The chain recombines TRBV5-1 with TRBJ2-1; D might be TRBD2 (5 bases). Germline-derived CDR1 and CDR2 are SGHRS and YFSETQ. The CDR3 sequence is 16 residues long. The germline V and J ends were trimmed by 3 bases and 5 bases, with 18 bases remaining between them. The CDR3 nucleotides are TGCGCCAGCAGCTCGTCGGGAAGGGTCCCACACAATGAGCAGTTCTTC. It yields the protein CASSSSGRVPHNEQFF.

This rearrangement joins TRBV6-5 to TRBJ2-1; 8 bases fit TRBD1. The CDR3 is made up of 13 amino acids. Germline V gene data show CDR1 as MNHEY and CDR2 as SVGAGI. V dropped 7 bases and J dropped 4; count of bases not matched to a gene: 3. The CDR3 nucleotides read TGTGCCAGCACGAGGACAGGGTACAATGAGCAGTTCTTC. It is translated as CASTRTGYNEQFF.

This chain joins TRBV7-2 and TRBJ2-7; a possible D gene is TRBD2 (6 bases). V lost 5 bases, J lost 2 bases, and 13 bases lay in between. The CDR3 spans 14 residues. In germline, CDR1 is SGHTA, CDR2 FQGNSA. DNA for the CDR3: TGTGCCAGCAGCCCCAGGGACTTCCCCTACGAGCAGTACTTC. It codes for CASSPRDFPYEQYF.

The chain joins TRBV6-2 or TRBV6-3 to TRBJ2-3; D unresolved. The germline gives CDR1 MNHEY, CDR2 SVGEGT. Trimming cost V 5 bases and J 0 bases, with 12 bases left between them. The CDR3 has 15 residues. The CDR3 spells CASSRLNPSTDTQYF. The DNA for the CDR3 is TGTGCCAGCAGTCGCCTAAACCCTAGCACAGATACGCAGTATTTT.

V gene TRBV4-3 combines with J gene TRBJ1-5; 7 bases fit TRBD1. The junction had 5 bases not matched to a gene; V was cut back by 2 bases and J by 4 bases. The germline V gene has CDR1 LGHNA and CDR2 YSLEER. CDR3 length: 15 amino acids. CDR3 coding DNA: TGCGCCAGCAGCCAACAAGCACAGGGGAATCAGCCCCAGCATTTT. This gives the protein CASSQQAQGNQPQHF.

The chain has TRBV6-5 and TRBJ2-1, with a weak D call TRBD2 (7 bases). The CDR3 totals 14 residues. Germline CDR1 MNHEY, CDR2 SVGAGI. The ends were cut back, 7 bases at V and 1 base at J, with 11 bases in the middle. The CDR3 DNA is TGTGCCAGCAAGGGGGGGCGGTCCTACAATGAGCAGTTCTTC. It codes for CASKGGRSYNEQFF.

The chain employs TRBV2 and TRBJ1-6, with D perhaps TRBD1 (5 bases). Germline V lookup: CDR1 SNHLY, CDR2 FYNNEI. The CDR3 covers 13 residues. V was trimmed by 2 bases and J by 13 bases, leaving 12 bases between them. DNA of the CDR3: TGTGCCAGCAGTGAACAGGGTGGGTCCCCCCTCCACTTT. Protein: CASSEQGGSPLHF.

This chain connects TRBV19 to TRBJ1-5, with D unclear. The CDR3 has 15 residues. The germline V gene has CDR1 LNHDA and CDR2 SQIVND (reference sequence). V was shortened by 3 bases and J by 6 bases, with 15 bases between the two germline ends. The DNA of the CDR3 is TGTGCCAGTAGTATCCCTACTATCGGTGGTCAGCCCCAGCATTTT. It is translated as CASSIPTIGGQPQHF. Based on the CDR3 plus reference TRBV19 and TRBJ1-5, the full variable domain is DGGITQSPKYLFRKEGQNVTLSCEQNLNHDAMYWYRQDPGQGLRLIYYSQIVNDFQKGDIAEGYSVSREKKESFPLTVTSAQKNPTAFYLCASSIPTIGGQPQHFGDGTRLSIL.

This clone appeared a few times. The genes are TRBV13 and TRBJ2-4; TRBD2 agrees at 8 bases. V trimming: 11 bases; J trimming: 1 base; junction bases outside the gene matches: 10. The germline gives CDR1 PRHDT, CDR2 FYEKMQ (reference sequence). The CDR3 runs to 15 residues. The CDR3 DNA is TGTGCCTCCCTCACCCGCGGGGGGGCCAAAAACATTCAGTACTTC. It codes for CASLTRGGAKNIQYF.

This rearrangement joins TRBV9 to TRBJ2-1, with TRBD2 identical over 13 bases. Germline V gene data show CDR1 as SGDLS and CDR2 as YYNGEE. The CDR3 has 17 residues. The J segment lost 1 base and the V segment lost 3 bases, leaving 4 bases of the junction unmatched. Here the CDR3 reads CASSGTSGGTSYNEQFF. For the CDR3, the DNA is TGTGCCAGCAGCGGGACTAGCGGGGGCACTTCCTACAATGAGCAGTTCTTC.

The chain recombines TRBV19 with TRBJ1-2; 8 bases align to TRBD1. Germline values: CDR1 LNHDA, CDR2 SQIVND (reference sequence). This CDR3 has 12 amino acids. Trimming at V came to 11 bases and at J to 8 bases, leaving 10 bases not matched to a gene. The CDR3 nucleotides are TGTGCCTCCTACCAGGGGGCGAGGGGCTACACCTTC. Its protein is CASYQGARGYTF. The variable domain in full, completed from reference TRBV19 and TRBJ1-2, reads DGGITQSPKYLFRKEGQNVTLSCEQNLNHDAMYWYRQDPGQGLRLIYYSQIVNDFQKGDIAEGYSVSREKKESFPLTVTSAQKNPTAFYLCASYQGARGYTFGSGTRLTVV.

The chain's CDR3 is CASSGRTGLATDTQYF. The CDR3 DNA reads as TGTGCCAGTAGTGGAAGGACAGGTCTCGCCACAGATACGCAGTATTTT. The chain recombines TRBV19 with TRBJ2-3; 7 bases map to TRBD1. CDR3 length: 16 amino acids. CDR1 is LNHDA, CDR2 SQIVND, per germline (reference sequence). J was trimmed by 2 bases and V by 5 bases; bases with no gene match: 10.

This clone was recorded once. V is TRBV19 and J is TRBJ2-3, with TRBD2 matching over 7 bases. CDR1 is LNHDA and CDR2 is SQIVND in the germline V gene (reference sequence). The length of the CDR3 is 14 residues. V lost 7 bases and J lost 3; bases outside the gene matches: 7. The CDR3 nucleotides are TGTGCCAGTACTGTGCGCGGGGGAACAGATACGCAGTATTTT. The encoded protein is CASTVRGGTDTQYF. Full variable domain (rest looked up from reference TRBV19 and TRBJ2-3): DGGITQSPKYLFRKEGQNVTLSCEQNLNHDAMYWYRQDPGQGLRLIYYSQIVNDFQKGDIAEGYSVSREKKESFPLTVTSAQKNPTAFYLCASTVRGGTDTQYFGPGTRLTVL.

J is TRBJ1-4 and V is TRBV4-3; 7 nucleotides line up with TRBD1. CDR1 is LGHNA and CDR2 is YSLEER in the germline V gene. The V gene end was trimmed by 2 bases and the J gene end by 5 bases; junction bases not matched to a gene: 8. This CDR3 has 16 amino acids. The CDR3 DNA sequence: TGCGCCAGCAGCCAATCACGGACAGGAAAAAATGAAAAACTGTTTTTT. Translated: CASSQSRTGKNEKLFF.

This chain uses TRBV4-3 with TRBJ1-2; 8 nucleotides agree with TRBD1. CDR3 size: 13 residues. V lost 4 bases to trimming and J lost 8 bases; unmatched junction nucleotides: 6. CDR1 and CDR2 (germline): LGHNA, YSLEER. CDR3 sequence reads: CASSRRTGQGYTF. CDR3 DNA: TGCGCCAGCAGCCGACGGACAGGGCAAGGCTACACCTTC.

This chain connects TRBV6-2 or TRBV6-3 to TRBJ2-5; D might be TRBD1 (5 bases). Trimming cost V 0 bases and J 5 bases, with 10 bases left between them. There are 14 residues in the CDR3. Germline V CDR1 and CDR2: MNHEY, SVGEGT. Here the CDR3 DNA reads TGTGCCAGCAGTTACTCAGGGGTGGTGGAGACCCAGTACTTC. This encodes CASSYSGVVETQYF.

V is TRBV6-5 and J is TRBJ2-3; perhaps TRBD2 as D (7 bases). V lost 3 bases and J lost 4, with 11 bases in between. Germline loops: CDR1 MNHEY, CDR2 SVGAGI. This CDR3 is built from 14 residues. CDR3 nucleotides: TGTGCCAGCAGTTATGCGGGGGCGGCAGATACGCAGTATTTT. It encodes CASSYAGAADTQYF.

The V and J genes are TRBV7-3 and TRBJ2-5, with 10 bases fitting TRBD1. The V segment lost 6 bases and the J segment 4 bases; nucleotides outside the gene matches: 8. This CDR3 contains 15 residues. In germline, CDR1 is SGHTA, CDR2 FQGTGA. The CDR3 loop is CASSLTGGAIETQYF. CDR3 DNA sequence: TGTGCCAGCAGTTTGACAGGGGGCGCGATAGAGACCCAGTACTTC.

The chain's CDR3 is CASSYSPQSNQPQHF. CDR3 DNA sequence: TGTGCCAGCAGTTACTCTCCTCAGAGCAATCAGCCCCAGCATTTT. The chain employs TRBV6-2 or TRBV6-3 and TRBJ1-5, with D unresolved. V was cut by 0 bases and J by 1 base, with 7 bases left in between. The germline gives CDR1 MNHEY, CDR2 SVGEGT. This CDR3 has 15 residues.

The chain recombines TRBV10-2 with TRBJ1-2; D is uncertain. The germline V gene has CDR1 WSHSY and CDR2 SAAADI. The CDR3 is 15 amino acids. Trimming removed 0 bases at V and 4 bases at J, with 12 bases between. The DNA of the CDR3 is TGCGCCAGCAGTGAGTCACGGGGTACCCTCTATGGCTACACCTTC. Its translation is CASSESRGTLYGYTF.